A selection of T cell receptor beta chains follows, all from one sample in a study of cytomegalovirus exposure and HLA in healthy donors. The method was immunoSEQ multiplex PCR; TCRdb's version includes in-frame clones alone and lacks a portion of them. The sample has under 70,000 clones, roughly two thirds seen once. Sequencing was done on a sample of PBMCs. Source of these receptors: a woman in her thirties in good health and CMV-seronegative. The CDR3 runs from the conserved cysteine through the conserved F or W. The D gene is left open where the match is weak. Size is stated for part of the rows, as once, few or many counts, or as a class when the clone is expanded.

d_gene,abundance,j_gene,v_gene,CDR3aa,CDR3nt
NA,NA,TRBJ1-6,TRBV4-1,CASSQESSVALHF,TGCGCCAGCAGCCAAGAGTCCTCGGTTGCCCTCCACTTT
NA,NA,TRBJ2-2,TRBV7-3,CASSLGQGNRELFF,TGTGCCAGCAGCTTAGGGCAGGGGAACAGGGAGCTGTTTTTT
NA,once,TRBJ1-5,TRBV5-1,CASSGREEYSNQPQHF,TGCGCCAGCAGCGGTCGTGAGGAGTATAGCAATCAGCCCCAGCATTTT
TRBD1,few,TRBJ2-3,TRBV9,CASSVGGGTGVTDTQYF,TGTGCCAGCAGCGTCGGGGGCGGGACAGGGGTCACAGATACGCAGTATTTT
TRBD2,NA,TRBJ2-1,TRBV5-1,CASSPGLTGGGEQFF,TGCGCCAGCAGCCCCGGTTTGACGGGAGGGGGTGAGCAGTTCTTC
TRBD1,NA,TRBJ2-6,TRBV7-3,CASSLTGYRGTGELSGANVLTF,TGTGCCAGCAGCTTAACGGGGTATCGCGGAACAGGGGAGCTCTCTGGGGCCAACGTCCTGACTTTC
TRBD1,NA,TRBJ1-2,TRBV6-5,CASGGDRAVRYTF,TGTGCCAGCGGGGGGGACAGGGCGGTGCGCTACACCTTC
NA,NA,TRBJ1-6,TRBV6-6,CASSYGSRGSPLHF,TGTGCCAGCAGTTACGGGTCAAGAGGTTCACCCCTCCACTTT
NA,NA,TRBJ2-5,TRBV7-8,CASTQGWGQETQYF,TGTGCCAGCACCCAGGGTTGGGGTCAAGAGACCCAGTACTTC
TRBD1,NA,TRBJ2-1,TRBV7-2,CASSLGQNNEQFF,TGTGCCAGCAGCCTGGGACAGAACAATGAGCAGTTCTTC
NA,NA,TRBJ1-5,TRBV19,CASSSQVNQPQHF,TGTGCCAGTAGTAGTCAGGTCAATCAGCCCCAGCATTTT
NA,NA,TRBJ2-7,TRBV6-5,CASSNRQAYEQYF,TGTGCCAGCAGTAACAGACAGGCCTACGAGCAGTACTTC
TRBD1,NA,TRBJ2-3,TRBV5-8,CASSPWTGNTDTQYF,TGTGCCAGCAGCCCTTGGACAGGGAACACAGATACGCAGTATTTT
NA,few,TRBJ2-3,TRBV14,CASSPSLEDTQYF,TGTGCCAGCAGCCCGTCGCTAGAAGATACGCAGTATTTT
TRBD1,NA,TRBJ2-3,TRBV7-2,CASSFDRGADTQYF,TGTGCCAGCAGCTTCGACAGGGGGGCAGATACGCAGTATTTT
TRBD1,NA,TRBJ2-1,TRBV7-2,CASSSGQVNEQFF,TGTGCCAGCAGCTCCGGACAGGTCAATGAGCAGTTCTTC
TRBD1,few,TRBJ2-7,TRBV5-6,CASSLDRGRGEQYF,TGTGCCAGCAGCTTGGACAGGGGGCGCGGCGAGCAGTACTTC
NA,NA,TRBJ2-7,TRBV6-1,CASSEVQSAGEQYF,TGTGCCAGCAGTGAGGTACAGTCCGCGGGAGAGCAGTACTTC
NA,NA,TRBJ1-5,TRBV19,CASETQGPGNQPQHF,TGTGCCAGTGAGACCCAGGGGCCTGGTAATCAGCCCCAGCATTTT
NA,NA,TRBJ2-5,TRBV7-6,CASSPPIGGAETQYF,TGCGCCAGCAGCCCACCAATTGGGGGGGCAGAGACCCAGTACTTC
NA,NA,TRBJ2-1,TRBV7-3,CASSLTANNEQFF,TGTGCCAGCAGCCTGACAGCTAACAATGAGCAGTTCTTC
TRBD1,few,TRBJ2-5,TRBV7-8,CASSLGTGVGETQYF,TGTGCCAGCAGCTTAGGGACAGGGGTAGGAGAGACCCAGTACTTC
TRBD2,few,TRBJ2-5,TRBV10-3,CAISATSGQETQYF,TGTGCCATCAGTGCCACTAGCGGGCAAGAGACCCAGTACTTC
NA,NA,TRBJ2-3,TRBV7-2,CASSFTGNTDTQYF,TGTGCCAGCAGCTTCACAGGAAACACAGATACGCAGTATTTT
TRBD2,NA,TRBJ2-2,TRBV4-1,CASSQERTSGGAGELFF,TGCGCCAGCAGCCAAGAGAGGACTAGCGGGGGGGCCGGGGAGCTGTTTTTT
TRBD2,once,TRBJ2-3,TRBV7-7,CASSATSGGERADTQYF,TGTGCTAGCAGCGCAACTAGCGGGGGGGAGCGCGCAGATACGCAGTATTTT
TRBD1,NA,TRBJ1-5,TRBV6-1,CASSAQTGEQPQHF,TGTGCCAGCAGTGCCCAGACAGGGGAGCAGCCCCAGCATTTT
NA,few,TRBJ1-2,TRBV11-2,CASSLGRDYGYTF,TGTGCCAGCAGCTTAGGCCGGGACTATGGCTACACCTTC
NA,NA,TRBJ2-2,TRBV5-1,CASSPDTGELFF,TGCGCCAGCAGCCCCGACACCGGGGAGCTGTTTTTT
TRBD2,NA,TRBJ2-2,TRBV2,CASNLAGGNTGELFF,TGTGCCAGCAACTTAGCGGGGGGCAACACCGGGGAGCTGTTTTTT
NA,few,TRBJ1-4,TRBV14,CASSQVGGYEKLFF,TGTGCCAGCAGCCAAGTAGGGGGATATGAAAAACTGTTTTTT
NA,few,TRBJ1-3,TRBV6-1,CASSEGGGPRRNTIYF,TGTGCCAGCAGTGAAGGGGGGGGCCCTAGGAGAAACACCATATATTTT
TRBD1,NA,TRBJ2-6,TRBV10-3,CAISGGQGNGANVLTF,TGTGCCATCAGTGGGGGACAGGGAAATGGGGCCAACGTCCTGACTTTC
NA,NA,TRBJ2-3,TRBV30,CAWSVPPGTDTQYF,TGTGCCTGGAGTGTACCCCCAGGGACAGATACGCAGTATTTT
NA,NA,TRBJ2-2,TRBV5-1,CASRMAGLRNTGELFF,TGCGCCAGCAGAATGGCGGGTTTACGGAACACCGGGGAGCTGTTTTTT
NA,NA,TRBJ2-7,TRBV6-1,CASSANTLALHYEQYF,TGTGCCAGCAGTGCAAATACATTAGCTTTACACTACGAGCAGTACTTC
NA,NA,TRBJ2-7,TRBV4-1,CASSQDRGYEQYF,TGTGCCAGCAGCCAAGATAGAGGCTACGAGCAGTACTTC
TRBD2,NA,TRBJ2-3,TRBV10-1,CASSESRAGSSTDTQYF,TGCGCCAGCAGTGAGTCTAGAGCGGGGTCTAGCACAGATACGCAGTATTTT
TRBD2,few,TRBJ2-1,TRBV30,CAWSTGTSGGAGEQFF,TGTGCCTGGAGCACCGGGACTAGCGGGGGGGCGGGCGAGCAGTTCTTC
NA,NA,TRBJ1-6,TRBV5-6,CASSLAIGSPLHF,TGTGCCAGCAGCTTGGCCATCGGTTCACCCCTCCACTTT
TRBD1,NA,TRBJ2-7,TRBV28,CASSLTGTGGTYEQYF,TGTGCCAGCAGCCTAACAGGGACAGGGGGTACCTACGAGCAGTACTTC
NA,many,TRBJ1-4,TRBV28,CASTTHREEKLFF,TGTGCCAGCACCACACACCGGGAAGAAAAACTGTTTTTT